The 6 T cell receptor beta chains presented below share a single source sample, sequenced in a study of T cells in women clearing cervical HPV infection. Sequenced by immunoSEQ multiplex PCR; TCRdb stores in-frame clones only, minus some. Its table records 30,000 or so clones. Sequenced: blood buffy coat. Receptors originate from a woman aged 18 to 75 with a cervical HPV16 infection that either progressed to CIN3+ or cleared (not recorded which).

With regard to this clone: From the germline J gene comes the end of the CDR3, since the read stops 3 residues before it. V is TRBV7-6 and J is TRBJ1-6, with D maybe TRBD1 (5 bases). Germline CDR1 is SGHVS and CDR2 is FNYEAQ. Trimming took 3 bases from V and 8 from J, leaving 11 bases between them. This CDR3 is built from 14 residues. Partial CDR3 DNA: TGTGCCAGCAGCTTCGGCCAGGGAGATTCACCC. Protein: CASSFGQGDSP. The entire CDR3 sequence reads CASSFGQGDSPLHF.

For this clone: Read sequence stops 3 residues before the CDR3 end, and the germline J gene provides the missing end. V is TRBV7-9 and J is TRBJ2-7, with TRBD1 identical over 8 bases. The CDR3 sequence is 13 residues long. V dropped 1 base and J dropped 4; count of bases not matched to a gene: 0. Per germline, CDR1 SEHNR and CDR2 FQNEAQ (reference sequence). CDR3 bases read: TGTGCCAGCAGCTTAGGGACAGGGTACGAG. This translates into CASSLGTGYE. The whole CDR3 region reads CASSLGTGYEQYF.

Remarks on this clone: The CDR3 is cut off 3 residues early in the read; its end comes from the germline J gene. The gene calls are TRBV5-6 and TRBJ2-7, with a tentative D call TRBD2 (5 bases). The CDR3 runs to 11 residues. V was shortened by 1 base and J by 6 bases, with 5 bases between the two germline ends. Germline values: CDR1 SGHDT, CDR2 YYEEEE. CDR3 DNA (partial): TGTGCCAGCAGCTTGCGGGGCGAG. It is translated as CASSLRGE. In full, the CDR3 is CASSLRGEQYF.

Note on this clone: The missing CDR3 end, 3 residues past where the read stops, is filled in from the germline J gene. The chain joins TRBV20-1 to TRBJ2-7, with D perhaps TRBD1 (8 bases). The CDR3 has 14 residues. Germline V gene sequence: CDR1 DFQATT, CDR2 SNEGSKA (reference sequence). Trimming took off 0 bases at V and 6 bases at J, with 15 bases between the two ends. CDR3 sequence reads: CSARDHRGGGEQYF. The part of the CDR3 DNA that was read is TGCAGTGCTAGAGATCACAGGGGGGGCGGCGAG.

As to this clone: The read halts 3 residues ahead of the CDR3 end, with the missing end drawn from the germline J gene. V gene TRBV6-2 or TRBV6-3 combines with J gene TRBJ2-2; 9 bases match TRBD2. From germline, CDR1 is MNHEY and CDR2 SVGEGT. The CDR3 length is 15 residues. V trimming: 5 bases; J trimming: 3 bases; junction bases outside the gene matches: 4. CDR3 DNA (partial): TGTGCCAGCAGTCCAATAGCGGGGGACACCGGGGAG. Protein sequence: CASSPIAGDTGE. The CDR3 in full is CASSPIAGDTGELFF.

For this clone: The read ends 3 residues early relative to the CDR3; the germline J gene fills the gap. The J gene is TRBJ2-3, the V gene TRBV24-1, with 9 bases lining up with TRBD1. CDR1 is KGHDR, CDR2 SFDVKD, per germline. This CDR3 is built from 16 residues. V lost 4 bases to trimming and J lost 0 bases; unmatched junction nucleotides: 4. CDR3 DNA (partial): TGTGCCACCAGTGACCCCGGGACAGGGAGCACAGATACG. Protein sequence: CATSDPGTGSTDT. The whole CDR3 protein is CATSDPGTGSTDTQYF.